This T cell receptor (beta chain) emerged from a study of blood T cell repertoires in COVID-19 (dated by TCRdb to 2018 to 2020). About the investigation overall: The collaborator samples originated in the United States, Italy and Spain and spanned the acute and convalescent phases of COVID-19. The material from the prospective study consisted of cDNA or gDNA derived from T cells, B-cell-depleted T cells, or PBMCs. Subjects who had been exposed to COVID-19, were actively infected with it, or had recovered from it provided the deeply sampled blood TCRbeta repertoires that made up the dataset. A freely available public database, intended as a resource for researchers studying the immune response to SARS-CoV-2, is where the repertoires were released. The samples were drawn from two sources: the first 160 participants of the ongoing ImmuneRACE study, and fewer than 1,500 subjects contributed by 6 global collaborators. The sample metadata nearly always contained a de-identified subject ID, COVID-19 status, age in years and sex. Where available, HLA class I and class II types were taken from metadata supplied by the sample provider and were not determined by assay-based typing.

As concerns this clone: This clone's antigen is unknown. Nothing much larger sits one base from this clone, and base qualities are not available.

The full study reports these points: The quantity of clinical and demographic metadata differed by source and by participant and was supplied without curation.

Another Seattle source contributed samples from volunteer blood donors who had recovered from COVID-19. Collaborating institutions collected whole blood in K2EDTA tubes following their own protocols. For TCRbeta analysis, collaborators shipped samples in one of three forms: frozen whole blood, isolated PBMCs, or DNA extracted from either of those sample types. TCRbeta CDR3 regions were amplified from genomic DNA using the immunoSEQ Assay, a bias-controlled multiplex PCR. The authors' pipeline ran thus. The number of nucleated cells in each sample was estimated from the amplification of reference gene primers within the assay. To quantify the absolute abundance of each unique TCRbeta CDR3 rearrangement, sequence reads were collapsed and filtered. For each sample, productive Simpson clonality was calculated as the square root of Simpson's diversity index across productive rearrangements. As stored in TCRdb, this immuneACCESS dataset retains in-frame rearrangements with V and J assigned. A fraction of the clones does not appear; measured against another copy, unresolved V genes explain less than half of the discrepancy, and the remainder lacks a known reason. That table gives V, J and clone size, and the DNA gave D and trimming. This sample holds roughly 300,000 clones; 80% to 90% were observed only once. 5% to 7% of the sample rests with the top ten.

V loses 6 bases of germline sequence and J loses 1 base, and the interval between the two ends is 6 bases. Via the germline V gene, CDR1 is MNHEY and CDR2 SVGAGI. The CDR3 measures 12 amino acids from cysteine to phenylalanine. Only the CDR3 DNA stays, 36 bases, in frame from base 1. Sequenced input: peripheral blood. The origin of this receptor is a young man who had recovered from COVID-19. The chain is encoded by TRBV6-5 joined to TRBJ1-1; too little of a D gene remains to name it. The sequenced DNA: TGTGCCAGCAGCCCAGGGAACACTGAAGCTTTCTTT. Its protein is CASSPGNTEAFF.